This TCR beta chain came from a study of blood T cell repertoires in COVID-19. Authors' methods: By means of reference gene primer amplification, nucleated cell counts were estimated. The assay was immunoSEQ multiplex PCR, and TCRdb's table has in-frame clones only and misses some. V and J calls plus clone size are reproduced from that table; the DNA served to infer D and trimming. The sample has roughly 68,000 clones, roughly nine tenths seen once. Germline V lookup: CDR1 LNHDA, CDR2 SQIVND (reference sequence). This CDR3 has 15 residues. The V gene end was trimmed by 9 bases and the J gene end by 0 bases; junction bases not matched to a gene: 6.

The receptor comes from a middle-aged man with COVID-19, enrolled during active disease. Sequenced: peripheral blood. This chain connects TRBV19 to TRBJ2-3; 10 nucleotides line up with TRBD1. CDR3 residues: CASRTGGSSTDTQYF. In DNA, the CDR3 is TGTGCCAGCCGGACAGGGGGATCTAGCACAGATACGCAGTATTTT.